One and the same sample provided the 27 T cell receptor beta chains below, sequenced in a study of blood T cell repertoires in COVID-19. The assay was immunoSEQ multiplex PCR, and TCRdb's table has in-frame clones only and misses some. The table lists more than 300,000 clones, roughly nine tenths of them singletons, with about 8.4% in the top ten. The specimen sequenced was PBMCs or T cells enriched from blood (not recorded which). These receptors originate from a woman under 40 who had recovered from COVID-19.

The rearrangement uses TRBV15 and TRBJ1-5; no definite D call. CDR1 is LNHNV and CDR2 is YYDKDF in the germline V gene (reference sequence). Trimming stripped 7 bases from V and 0 bases from J, with 10 bases between. This CDR3 is built from 14 residues. The chain's CDR3 is CATNIHISNQPQHF. Written as DNA, the CDR3 is TGTGCCACCAACATCCATATTAGCAATCAGCCCCAGCATTTT.

The rearrangement uses TRBV19 and TRBJ2-4; TRBD1 aligns across 9 bases. Germline CDR1 is LNHDA and CDR2 is SQIVND (reference sequence). V was clipped by 6 bases and J by 7 bases; unmatched bases: 13. There are 16 residues in the CDR3. The CDR3: CASSHLQGQGINIQYF. The DNA of the CDR3 is TGTGCCAGTAGCCACCTCCAAGGACAGGGGATTAACATTCAGTACTTC. Combining the CDR3 with reference TRBV19 and TRBJ2-4 gives the whole variable domain DGGITQSPKYLFRKEGQNVTLSCEQNLNHDAMYWYRQDPGQGLRLIYYSQIVNDFQKGDIAEGYSVSREKKESFPLTVTSAQKNPTAFYLCASSHLQGQGINIQYFGAGTRLSVL.

J is TRBJ1-4 and V is TRBV6-1; perhaps TRBD1 as D (6 bases). The V gene lost 0 bases and the J gene lost 4 bases, with 15 bases spanning the gap. Per germline, CDR1 MNHNS and CDR2 SASEGT. The length of the CDR3 is 17 residues. In DNA form, the CDR3 reads TGTGCCAGCAGTGAAGCGCTTCCATGGACAGTTAATGAAAAACTGTTTTTT. Amino acid sequence: CASSEALPWTVNEKLFF.

The chain couples TRBV29-1 to TRBJ2-1; D is perhaps TRBD2 (6 bases). V was cut by 7 bases and J by 6 bases, with 13 bases left in between. Germline CDR1 and CDR2: SQVTM and ANQGSEA. The CDR3 has 12 residues. CDR3 protein: CSDWDSANEQFF. DNA of the CDR3: TGCAGCGACTGGGACTCCGCCAATGAGCAGTTCTTC.

The gene calls are TRBV3-1 (or the pseudogene TRBV3-2) and TRBJ1-2, with 7 positions matching TRBD1. Germline V gene lookup returns CDR1 LGHDT and CDR2 YNNKEL (reference sequence). This CDR3 region has 13 residues. V trimming: 1 base; J trimming: 8 bases; junction bases outside the gene matches: 4. CDR3 nucleotides: TGTGCCAGCAGCCAAGGAGGGACAGAAGGCTACACCTTC. Translated: CASSQGGTEGYTF.

This clone was detected only once. The gene calls are TRBV2 and TRBJ2-5, with TRBD1 identical over 10 bases. V was pared by 3 bases and J by 2 bases, with 0 bases of the junction left unmatched. Germline V gene data show CDR1 as SNHLY and CDR2 as FYNNEI. CDR3 length: 14 amino acids. CDR3 in amino acids: CASSEGQGQETQYF. CDR3 nucleotides: TGTGCCAGCAGTGAGGGACAGGGGCAAGAGACCCAGTACTTC.

The chain has TRBV27 and TRBJ2-5; TRBD1 aligns across 9 bases. V lost 2 bases and J lost 5; bases outside the gene matches: 6. Germline V CDR1 and CDR2: MNHEY, SMNVEV (reference sequence). The CDR3 has 15 residues. CDR3 amino acids: CASSLVTGGPETQYF. The CDR3 DNA reads as TGTGCCAGCAGTTTAGTCACAGGGGGCCCGGAGACCCAGTACTTC.

As concerns this clone: Mismatch with germline at one junction end may stem from a read error. V gene TRBV6-5 combines with J gene TRBJ2-1; possibly TRBD2 for D (5 bases). The germline V gene has CDR1 MNHEY and CDR2 SVGAGI. CDR3 length equals 13 residues. The CDR3 nucleotides read TGTGCCAGCAGTTACACTAGGACGGATTCCCCCATCTTC. The encoded protein is CASSYTRTDSPIF.

V gene TRBV27 combines with J gene TRBJ2-1, with a weak D call TRBD2 (6 bases). Germline V gene data show CDR1 as MNHEY and CDR2 as SMNVEV (reference sequence). Trimming left V 4 bases short and J 3 bases short, with 13 bases between. CDR3 length: 15 residues. As DNA, the CDR3 is TGTGCCAGCAGTTGGTTCGCGGACTACTACAATGAGCAGTTCTTC. This gives the protein CASSWFADYYNEQFF.

This chain uses TRBV11-2 with TRBJ2-2; 7 bases match TRBD1. This CDR3 comprises 14 residues. Germline CDR1 and CDR2: SGHAT and FQNNGV. Trimming cost V 5 bases and J 7 bases; bases outside gene matches: 7. DNA for the CDR3: TGTGCCAGCAGCCCAAGGGGGCGGAACGGGGAGCTGTTTTTT. Encoded protein: CASSPRGRNGELFF.

The chain uses TRBV7-2 and TRBJ2-4, with 10 positions matching TRBD2. This CDR3 comprises 14 residues. Germline-derived CDR1 and CDR2 are SGHTA and FQGNSA. CDR3 DNA: TGTGCTAGCGGGCTAGCGGGAGAAGAAAACATTCAGTACTTC. Protein: CASGLAGEENIQYF. The full variable domain, with the rest looked up from reference TRBV7-2 and TRBJ2-4, is GAGVSQSPSNKVTEKGKDVELRCDPISGHTALYWYRQSLGQGLEFLIYFQGNSAPDKSGLPSDRFSAERTGGSVSTLTIQRTQQEDSAVYLCASGLAGEENIQYFGAGTRLSVL.

In this sample, this clone turned up a few times. The CDR3, as DNA: TGTGCCAGCAGTTATCGGTCGAACACCGGGGAGCTGTTTTTT. Its protein product is CASSYRSNTGELFF. The chain recombines TRBV6-5 with TRBJ2-2, with D unresolved. This CDR3 has 14 residues. Germline assignment: CDR1 MNHEY and CDR2 SVGAGI. Trimming stripped 3 bases from V and 0 bases from J, with 5 bases between.

This chain connects TRBV9 to TRBJ1-6; 7 positions match TRBD1. Looked up from germline, CDR1 is SGDLS and CDR2 is YYNGEE. V was pared by 5 bases and J by 6 bases, with 11 bases of the junction left unmatched. CDR3 length: 16 amino acids. Here the CDR3 DNA reads TGTGCCAGCAGTCACGACAGGGCTCTTGGTAATTCACCCCTCCACTTT. Its protein is CASSHDRALGNSPLHF.

V gene TRBV2 combines with J gene TRBJ2-5; 14 bases fit TRBD2. Germline V gene sequence: CDR1 SNHLY, CDR2 FYNNEI. This CDR3 contains 16 residues. With V trimmed by 6 bases and J by 7 bases, 10 bases remained unmatched. This chain's CDR3 is CASRRGTSGSSGTQYF. The CDR3 DNA sequence: TGTGCCAGCAGGCGTGGGACTAGCGGGAGTAGCGGGACCCAGTACTTC.

This clone was observed a single time. The chain recombines TRBV7-9 with TRBJ2-2, with D unclear. The CDR3 totals 15 residues. The germline V and J ends were trimmed by 0 bases and 0 bases, with 5 bases remaining between them. Germline CDR1 reads SEHNR; CDR2 reads FQNEAQ (reference sequence). The CDR3 nucleotides are TGTGCCAGCAGCTTAGCGAGATCGAACACCGGGGAGCTGTTTTTT. As protein: CASSLARSNTGELFF.

The chain is built from TRBV13 and TRBJ1-4; 7 bases line up with TRBD1. The CDR3 has 11 residues. CDR1 and CDR2 from the germline V gene are PRHDT and FYEKMQ (reference sequence). Trimming removed 5 bases from V and 12 bases from J; junction bases left unmatched: 3. The CDR3 loop reads CASSPGTELFF. CDR3 coding DNA: TGTGCCAGCAGCCCCGGGACAGAACTGTTTTTT.

J is TRBJ2-5 and V is TRBV7-9, with D hard to call. Trimming left V 3 bases short and J 0 bases short, with 5 bases between. CDR1 is SEHNR and CDR2 is FQNEAQ in the germline V gene (reference sequence). There are 13 residues in the CDR3. The CDR3 nucleotides read TGTGCCAGCAGCTTGGAGTACCAAGAGACCCAGTACTTC. It encodes CASSLEYQETQYF.

V gene TRBV6-5 combines with J gene TRBJ1-1; D remains unclear. CDR3 length equals 12 residues. V was trimmed by 8 bases and J by 0 bases, leaving 7 bases between them. The V gene's germline CDR1 is MNHEY and CDR2 SVGAGI. Here the CDR3 reads CASSSVNTEAFF. CDR3 sequence (DNA): TGTGCCAGCTCTTCAGTGAACACTGAAGCTTTCTTT.

The CDR3 loop reads CSAVSGSVYEQYF. For the CDR3, the DNA is TGCAGCGCAGTAAGCGGGAGCGTGTACGAGCAGTACTTC. The chain joins TRBV29-1 to TRBJ2-7, with 8 bases that match TRBD2. The germline gives CDR1 SQVTM, CDR2 ANQGSEA. V lost 7 bases and J lost 4; bases outside the gene matches: 9. The CDR3 loop spans 13 amino acids.

This rearrangement joins TRBV5-1 to TRBJ1-4; 10 bases are a match to TRBD1. Germline V lookup: CDR1 SGHRS, CDR2 YFSETQ. The CDR3 length is 15 residues. After removal of 5 bases from V and 7 bases from J, the junction contained 8 bases not matched to a gene. In DNA form, the CDR3 reads TGCGCCAGCAGTAACGGCCGGGACAGGGGTGAAAAACTGTTTTTT. Its translation: CASSNGRDRGEKLFF.

This sequence joins TRBV7-2 and TRBJ1-5; 9 bases line up with TRBD1. The CDR3 runs to 15 residues. Germline-derived CDR1 and CDR2 are SGHTA and FQGNSA. V lost 5 bases, J lost 7 bases, and 9 bases stayed unmatched. CDR3 nucleotide sequence: TGTGCCAGCAGCCAAAAGACAGGGGGTGGGCAGCCCCAGCATTTT. It specifies CASSQKTGGGQPQHF.

The genes are TRBV4-1 and TRBJ2-6; 13 bases agree with TRBD2. The V segment lost 0 bases and the J segment 0 bases; nucleotides outside the gene matches: 11. The CDR3 has 22 amino acids. CDR1 MGHRA and CDR2 YSYEKL come from the germline V gene. The CDR3 DNA follows: TGCGCCAGCAGCCAAGATCTGGGAAGACTAGCGGGAGGTCCCTCTGGGGCCAACGTCCTGACTTTC. Its protein product is CASSQDLGRLAGGPSGANVLTF.

This sequence joins TRBV13 and TRBJ1-2; no clear D gene. Trimming pared 3 bases from V and 8 bases from J, leaving 10 bases between. This CDR3 region has 12 residues. In germline, CDR1 is PRHDT, CDR2 FYEKMQ (reference sequence). For the CDR3, the DNA is TGTGCCAGCAGCTTGGCGGGGAGAGGCTACACCTTC. It specifies CASSLAGRGYTF.

The J gene is TRBJ1-3, the V gene TRBV6-1; TRBD1 is a possible D gene (5 bases). The V and J ends lost 4 bases and 0 bases respectively, with 13 bases between them. This CDR3 spans 16 amino acids. Germline loops: CDR1 MNHNS, CDR2 SASEGT. CDR3 sequence: CASSGYTGSSGNTIYF. The DNA of the CDR3 is TGTGCCAGCAGTGGGTATACAGGTAGCTCTGGAAACACCATATATTTT.

This chain connects TRBV11-2 to TRBJ2-1, with D possibly being TRBD1 (5 bases). CDR3 length equals 16 residues. The germline CDR1 and CDR2 sequences are SGHAT and FQNNGV. Trimming cost V 1 base and J 3 bases, with 13 bases left between them. This chain's CDR3 is CASSLVGPENYNEQFF. CDR3 coding DNA: TGTGCCAGCAGCTTAGTGGGGCCAGAGAACTACAATGAGCAGTTCTTC. The variable domain in full, completed from reference TRBV11-2 and TRBJ2-1, reads EAGVAQSPRYKIIEKRQSVAFWCNPISGHATLYWYQQILGQGPKLLIQFQNNGVVDDSQLPKDRFSAERLKGVDSTLKIQPAKLEDSAVYLCASSLVGPENYNEQFFGPGTRLTVL.

This sequence joins TRBV10-1 and TRBJ2-7, with 7 bases identical to TRBD1. The J segment lost 6 bases and the V segment lost 6 bases, leaving 8 bases of the junction unmatched. The germline V gene encodes CDR1 WNHNN and CDR2 SYGVQD (reference sequence). This CDR3 comprises 13 residues. The CDR3 DNA sequence: TGCGCCAGCAGCTTGCGGACAGGAGGCGAGCAGTACTTC. This gives the protein CASSLRTGGEQYF.

The chain combines TRBV11-3 with TRBJ2-2; 8 positions agree with TRBD1. The J segment lost 7 bases and the V segment lost 3 bases, leaving 7 bases of the junction unmatched. Germline CDR1 is SGHNT and CDR2 is YENEEA. The CDR3 has 15 residues. The CDR3 spells CASSLEAGGGGELFF. CDR3 DNA: TGTGCCAGCAGCTTGGAGGCAGGGGGCGGCGGGGAGCTGTTTTTT. The entire variable domain, with the rest obtained from reference TRBV11-3 and TRBJ2-2, is as follows: EAGVVQSPRYKIIEKKQPVAFWCNPISGHNTLYWYLQNLGQGPELLIRYENEEAVDDSQLPKDRFSAERLKGVDSTLKIQPAELGDSAVYLCASSLEAGGGGELFFGEGSRLTVL.